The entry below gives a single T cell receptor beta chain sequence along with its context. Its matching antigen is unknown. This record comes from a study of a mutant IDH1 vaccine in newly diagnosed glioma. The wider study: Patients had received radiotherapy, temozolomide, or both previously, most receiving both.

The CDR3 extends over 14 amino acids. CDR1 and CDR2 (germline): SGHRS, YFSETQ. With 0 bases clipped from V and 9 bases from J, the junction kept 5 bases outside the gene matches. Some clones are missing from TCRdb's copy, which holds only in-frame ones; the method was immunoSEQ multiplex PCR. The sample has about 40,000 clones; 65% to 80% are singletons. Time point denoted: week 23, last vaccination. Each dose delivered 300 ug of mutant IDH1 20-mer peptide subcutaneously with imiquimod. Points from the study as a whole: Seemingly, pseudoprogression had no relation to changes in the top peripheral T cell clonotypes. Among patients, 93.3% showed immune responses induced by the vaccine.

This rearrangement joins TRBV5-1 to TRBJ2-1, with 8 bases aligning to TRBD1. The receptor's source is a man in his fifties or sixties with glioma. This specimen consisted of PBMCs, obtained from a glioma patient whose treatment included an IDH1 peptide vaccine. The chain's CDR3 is CASSLGQGNSEQFF. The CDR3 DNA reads TGCGCCAGCAGCTTGGGACAGGGGAATAGTGAGCAGTTCTTC. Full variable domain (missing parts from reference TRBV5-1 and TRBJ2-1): KAGVTQTPRYLIKTRGQQVTLSCSPISGHRSVSWYQQTPGQGLQFLFEYFSETQRNKGNFPGRFSGRQFSNSRSEMNVSTLELGDSALYLCASSLGQGNSEQFFGPGTRLTVL.